The 12 T cell receptor beta chains presented below share a single source sample, sequenced in a study of shared clonotypes between healthy human individuals. Generated by immunoSEQ multiplex PCR, the TCRdb table keeps only in-frame clones and is missing some. Among 490,000 or so clones listed, approximately 79% were seen once. Sequenced sample: PBMCs. The receptors originated from a woman aged 40 to 49 in good health. Some clones in this sample may be carry-over from other donors' samples.

The gene calls are TRBV28 and TRBJ2-3; no definite D call. Germline V CDR1 and CDR2: MDHEN, SYDVKM. The CDR3 has 12 amino acids. The V gene lost 7 bases and the J gene lost 2 bases, with 7 bases spanning the gap. The CDR3, as DNA: TGTGCCAGCAAAACACTCACAGATACGCAGTATTTT. Its protein product is CASKTLTDTQYF.

Turning to this clone: Other DNA sequences in the sample encode the same CDR3. The chain recombines TRBV9 with TRBJ2-6; D is undetermined. Germline CDR1 is SGDLS and CDR2 is YYNGEE. This CDR3 is 15 amino acids long. Trimming pared 0 bases from V and 1 base from J, leaving 5 bases between. The CDR3 nucleotides are TGTGCCAGCAGCGTAGCGGGTTCTGGGGCCAACGTCCTGACTTTC. Protein product: CASSVAGSGANVLTF.

V and J are TRBV19 and TRBJ2-7; D is perhaps TRBD1 or TRBD2 (5 bases each). The CDR3 length is 14 residues. V was clipped by 4 bases and J by 2 bases, with 12 bases between them. In germline, CDR1 is LNHDA, CDR2 SQIVND (reference sequence). Here the CDR3 DNA reads TGTGCCAGTAGTAACCGGGGCGCAACCTACGAGCAGTACTTC. Encoded protein: CASSNRGATYEQYF.

The V gene is TRBV11-2, the J gene TRBJ2-3; D gene ambiguous. This CDR3 region has 14 residues. Germline V gene data show CDR1 as SGHAT and CDR2 as FQNNGV. V dropped 5 bases and J dropped 4 bases, with 13 bases sitting between them. The CDR3 loop reads CASSPGFVADTQYF. CDR3 in DNA: TGTGCCAGCAGCCCCGGGTTCGTGGCAGATACGCAGTATTTT.

This chain uses TRBV18 with TRBJ1-2; no clear D gene. Germline assignment: CDR1 KGHSH and CDR2 LQKENI. This CDR3 is built from 15 residues. Trimming removed 3 bases from V and 1 base from J, with 12 bases in between. CDR3 sequence (DNA): TGTGCCAGCTCACCGGGCTTTGAGGGTAACTATGGCTACACCTTC. Protein sequence: CASSPGFEGNYGYTF.

The gene calls are TRBV9 and TRBJ2-7; 7 nucleotides align to TRBD2. The V gene's germline CDR1 is SGDLS and CDR2 YYNGEE. The V segment lost 3 bases and the J segment 2 bases; nucleotides outside the gene matches: 8. The CDR3 is made up of 15 amino acids. The CDR3 nucleotides are TGTGCCAGCAGCGCCTTAGCGGGTCCTACCTACGAGCAGTACTTC. It specifies CASSALAGPTYEQYF.

The table lists this clone with a few counts. The J gene is TRBJ2-5, the V gene TRBV6-1; a weak D match, TRBD1 (6 bases). Trimming took 2 bases from V and 4 from J, leaving 14 bases between them. Per the germline V gene, CDR1 is MNHNS and CDR2 is SASEGT. The CDR3 spans 15 residues. The chain's CDR3 is CASSELRGDVETQYF. The CDR3 nucleotides are TGTGCCAGCAGTGAACTCAGGGGAGATGTAGAGACCCAGTACTTC.

The J gene is TRBJ2-3, the V gene TRBV4-2; 10 bases fit TRBD2. The CDR3 has 16 residues. V lost 2 bases, J lost 3 bases, and 5 bases stayed unmatched. In germline, CDR1 is LGHNA, CDR2 YNFKEQ. The DNA for the CDR3 is TGTGCCAGCAGCCAATCCTTAGCGGGAGGAACAGATACGCAGTATTTT. Translating it yields CASSQSLAGGTDTQYF.

Regarding this clone: Other nucleotide sequences from this sample produce the same CDR3. The gene calls are TRBV11-1 and TRBJ2-7, with 8 bases that match TRBD1. Trimming removed 5 bases from V and 3 bases from J; junction bases left unmatched: 6. Germline V gene data show CDR1 as SGHAT and CDR2 as FQDESV (reference sequence). CDR3 size: 14 residues. The chain's CDR3 is CASSLGTGLYEQYF. For the CDR3, the DNA is TGTGCCAGCAGCCTTGGGACAGGCCTCTACGAGCAGTACTTC.

CDR3 nucleotides: TGTGCCAGCAGTGATGGACTAGCGAGGGAGACCCAGTACTTC. It is translated as CASSDGLARETQYF. The V and J genes are TRBV6-1 and TRBJ2-5, with 9 nucleotides matching TRBD2. The CDR3 spans 14 residues. Trimming at V came to 3 bases and at J to 5 bases, leaving 4 bases not matched to a gene. The germline gives CDR1 MNHNS, CDR2 SASEGT.

This chain links TRBV27 with TRBJ2-3, with 8 bases aligning to TRBD2. J was trimmed by 4 bases and V by 6 bases; bases with no gene match: 15. This CDR3 has 17 amino acids. The V gene's germline CDR1 is MNHEY and CDR2 SMNVEV (reference sequence). CDR3 in DNA: TGTGCCAGCAGCTACGGGACTAGTTTTCTTCGGGCAGATACGCAGTATTTT. Its translation is CASSYGTSFLRADTQYF.

In its sample, this clone was seen a few times. The chain is built from TRBV18 and TRBJ2-6; the D gene is possibly TRBD1 (6 bases). This CDR3 has 17 amino acids. Germline lookup yields CDR1 KGHSH and CDR2 LQKENI. V was cut by 4 bases and J by 0 bases, with 13 bases left in between. DNA for the CDR3: TGTGCCAGCTCACTAAAAGGGGGTTCCTCTGGGGCCAACGTCCTGACTTTC. Translation: CASSLKGGSSGANVLTF.